This entry lists 3 T cell receptor beta chains sequenced from one sample in a study of Ad26.COV2.S vaccination and SARS-CoV-2 variants. Treatment here: some 20 received Ad26.COV2.S at low or high dose, single or two shots; about 5 received placebo; per-sample allocation not given. The study sampled participants on day 63 after the first vaccine or placebo injection. Clones were sequenced by immunoSEQ multiplex PCR, and TCRdb holds only the in-frame ones, with some missing. The top ten clones hold about 1.7% of a sample with some 460,000 clones, roughly 87% of them seen once. The sequencing here drew on peripheral blood, taken in a trial of Ad26.COV2.S vaccine versus placebo. All receptors derive from a person aged 18-60 years who received the Ad26.COV2.S COVID-19 vaccine or a placebo.

The chain is built from TRBV28 and TRBJ1-6, with TRBD1 identical over 7 bases. The J segment lost 7 bases and the V segment lost 2 bases, leaving 2 bases of the junction unmatched. This CDR3 is built from 14 residues. Germline V CDR1 and CDR2: MDHEN, SYDVKM. The CDR3, as DNA: TGTGCCAGCAGTTTAGTGACAGGGAATTCACCCCTCCACTTT. Translating it yields CASSLVTGNSPLHF.

This clone was seen only once. The rearrangement uses TRBV10-3 and TRBJ1-1; D is ambiguous. Trimming shortened V by 2 bases and J by 0 bases, and 7 bases separated the two germline ends. CDR1 and CDR2 (germline): ENHRY, SYGVKD. The CDR3 runs to 14 residues. This CDR3 reads CAISEERMNTEAFF. DNA for the CDR3: TGTGCCATCAGTGAGGAACGGATGAACACTGAAGCTTTCTTT.

The gene calls are TRBV5-1 and TRBJ1-5, with no clear D. The CDR3 is 15 amino acids. Germline assignment: CDR1 SGHRS and CDR2 YFSETQ. Between the trimmed V and J ends, which lost 0 bases and 6 bases, there was a span of 13 bases. CDR3 coding DNA: TGCGCCAGCAGCTTGGGGGCTGGTTTGGGTCAGCCCCAGCATTTT. Amino acid sequence: CASSLGAGLGQPQHF.